The 3 T cell receptor beta chains below all came from one sample that was sequenced in a study of blood T cell repertoires in COVID-19. Profiled with immunoSEQ multiplex PCR; TCRdb holds only in-frame clones, not every one. The sample shows 80,000 to 100,000 clones, approximately 91% of them seen only once. Specimen: peripheral blood. These receptors were obtained from a human donor with active COVID-19. The donor label of this sample is uncertain.

This rearrangement joins TRBV5-1 to TRBJ2-7; perhaps TRBD2 as D (5 bases). The V end was cut by 2 bases, the J end by 6 bases, with 12 bases between. The V gene's germline CDR1 is SGHRS and CDR2 YFSETQ. The CDR3 is made up of 13 amino acids. The CDR3 here is CASSFEGTIEQYF. CDR3 sequence (DNA): TGCGCCAGCAGCTTCGAGGGTACGATCGAGCAGTACTTC.

This clone turned up a few times. The DNA for the CDR3 is TGTGCCAGCAGCTTAAATCCCGGTGACAGTCTATATTTT. It codes for CASSLNPGDSLYF. The genes are TRBV7-3 and TRBJ1-3, with D possibly being TRBD1 (5 bases). Deletions cut 1 base from V and 14 bases from J, with 15 bases between. Per the germline V gene, CDR1 is SGHTA and CDR2 is FQGTGA. This CDR3 comprises 13 residues.

This chain joins TRBV15 and TRBJ2-5; TRBD2 aligns across 8 bases. CDR3 length: 14 amino acids. CDR1 and CDR2 from the germline V gene are LNHNV and YYDKDF (reference sequence). Trimming removed 1 base from V and 5 bases from J; junction bases left unmatched: 3. The CDR3 DNA sequence: TGTGCCACCAGCAGAGTAGGACTAGCTGAGACCCAGTACTTC. Translation gives CATSRVGLAETQYF. Based on the CDR3 plus reference TRBV15 and TRBJ2-5, the full variable domain is DAMVIQNPRYQVTQFGKPVTLSCSQTLNHNVMYWYQQKSSQAPKLLFHYYDKDFNNEADTPDNFQSRRPNTSFCFLDIRSPGLGDTAMYLCATSRVGLAETQYFGPGTRLLVL.